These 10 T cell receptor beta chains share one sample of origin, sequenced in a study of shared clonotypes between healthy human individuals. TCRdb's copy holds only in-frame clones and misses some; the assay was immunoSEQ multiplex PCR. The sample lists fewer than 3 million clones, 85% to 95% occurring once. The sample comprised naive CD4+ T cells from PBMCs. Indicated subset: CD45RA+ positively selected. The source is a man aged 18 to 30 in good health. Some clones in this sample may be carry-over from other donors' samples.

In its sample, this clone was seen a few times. The CDR3 loop reads CASGLFPRGTEAFF. The CDR3 DNA reads TGTGCTAGTGGTTTGTTTCCCAGGGGCACTGAAGCTTTCTTT. V gene TRBV12-5 combines with J gene TRBJ1-1; a weak D match, TRBD1 (6 bases). Per the germline V gene, CDR1 is LGHNT and CDR2 is FRNRAP. The CDR3 consists of 14 residues. Trimming shortened V by 2 bases and J by 4 bases, and 11 bases separated the two germline ends. Variable domain in full (rest from reference TRBV12-5 and TRBJ1-1): DARVTQTPRHKVTEMGQEVTMRCQPILGHNTVFWYRQTMMQGLELLAYFRNRAPLDDSGMPKDRFSAEMPDATLATLKIQPSEPRDSAVYFCASGLFPRGTEAFFGQGTRLTVV.

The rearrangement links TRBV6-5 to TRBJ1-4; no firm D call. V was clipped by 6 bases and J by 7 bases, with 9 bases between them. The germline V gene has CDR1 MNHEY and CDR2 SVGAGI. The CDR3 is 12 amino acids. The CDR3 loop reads CASRPTGEKLFF. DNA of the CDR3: TGTGCCAGCAGACCGACGGGTGAAAAACTGTTTTTT.

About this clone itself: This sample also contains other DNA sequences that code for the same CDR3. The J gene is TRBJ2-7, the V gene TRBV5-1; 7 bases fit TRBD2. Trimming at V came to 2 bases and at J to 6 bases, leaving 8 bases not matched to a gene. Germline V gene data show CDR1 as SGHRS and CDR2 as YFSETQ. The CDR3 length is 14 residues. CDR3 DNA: TGCGCCAGCAGCTTAGCGGGGCCCTCCGGCGAGCAGTACTTC. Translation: CASSLAGPSGEQYF. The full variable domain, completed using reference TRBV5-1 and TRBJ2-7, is KAGVTQTPRYLIKTRGQQVTLSCSPISGHRSVSWYQQTPGQGLQFLFEYFSETQRNKGNFPGRFSGRQFSNSRSEMNVSTLELGDSALYLCASSLAGPSGEQYFGPGTRLTVT.

Written as DNA, the CDR3 is TGCGCCAGCAGCCACCTCCCTGTGCGAGAGACCCAGTACTTC. Translation: CASSHLPVRETQYF. This chain connects TRBV4-1 to TRBJ2-5; D gene unclear. CDR3 length: 14 residues. With 3 bases removed from V and 4 bases from J, the gap between germline ends came to 12 bases. Germline V lookup: CDR1 MGHRA, CDR2 YSYEKL.

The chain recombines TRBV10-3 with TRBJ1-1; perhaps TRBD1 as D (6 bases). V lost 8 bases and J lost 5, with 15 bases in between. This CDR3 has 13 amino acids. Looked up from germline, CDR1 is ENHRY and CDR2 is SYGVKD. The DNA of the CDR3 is TGTGCCATCCAGGGGTCTGGTAGTACTGAAGCTTTCTTT. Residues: CAIQGSGSTEAFF.

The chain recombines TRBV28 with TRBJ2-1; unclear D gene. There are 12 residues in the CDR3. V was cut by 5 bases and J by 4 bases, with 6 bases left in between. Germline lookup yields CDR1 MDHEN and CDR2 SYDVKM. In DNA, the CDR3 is TGTGCCAGCAGTCATCATTACAATGAGCAGTTCTTC. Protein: CASSHHYNEQFF. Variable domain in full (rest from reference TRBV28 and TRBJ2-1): DVKVTQSSRYLVKRTGEKVFLECVQDMDHENMFWYRQDPGLGLRLIYFSYDVKMKEKGDIPEGYSVSREKKERFSLILESASTNQTSMYLCASSHHYNEQFFGPGTRLTVL.

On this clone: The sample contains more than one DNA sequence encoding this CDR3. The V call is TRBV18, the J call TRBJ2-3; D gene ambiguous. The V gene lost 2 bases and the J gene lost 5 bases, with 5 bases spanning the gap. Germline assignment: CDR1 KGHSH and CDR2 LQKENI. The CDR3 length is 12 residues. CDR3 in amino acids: CASSPREDTQYF. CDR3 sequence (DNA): TGTGCCAGCTCACCAAGAGAAGATACGCAGTATTTT.

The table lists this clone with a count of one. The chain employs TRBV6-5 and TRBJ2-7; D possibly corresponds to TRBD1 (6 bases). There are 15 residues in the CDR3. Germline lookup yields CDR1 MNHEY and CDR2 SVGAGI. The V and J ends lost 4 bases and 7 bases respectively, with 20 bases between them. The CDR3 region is CASSLDRGHGSEQYF. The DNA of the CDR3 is TGTGCCAGCAGTTTGGACCGGGGACACGGTAGTGAGCAGTACTTC.

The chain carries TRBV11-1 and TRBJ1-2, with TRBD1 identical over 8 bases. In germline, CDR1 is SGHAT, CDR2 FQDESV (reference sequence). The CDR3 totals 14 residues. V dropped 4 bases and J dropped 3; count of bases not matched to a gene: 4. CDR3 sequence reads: CASSWEDRDYGYTF. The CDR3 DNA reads TGTGCCAGCAGCTGGGAGGACAGGGACTATGGCTACACCTTC.

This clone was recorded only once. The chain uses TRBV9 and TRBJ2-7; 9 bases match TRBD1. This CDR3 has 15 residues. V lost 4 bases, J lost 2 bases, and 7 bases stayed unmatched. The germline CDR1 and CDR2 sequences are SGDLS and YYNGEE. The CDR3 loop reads CASSRSGTGTYEQYF. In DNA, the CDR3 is TGTGCCAGCAGCAGATCCGGGACAGGGACCTACGAGCAGTACTTC. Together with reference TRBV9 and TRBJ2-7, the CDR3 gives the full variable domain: DSGVTQTPKHLITATGQRVTLRCSPRSGDLSVYWYQQSLDQGLQFLIQYYNGEERAKGNILERFSAQQFPDLHSELNLSSLELGDSALYFCASSRSGTGTYEQYFGPGTRLTVT.